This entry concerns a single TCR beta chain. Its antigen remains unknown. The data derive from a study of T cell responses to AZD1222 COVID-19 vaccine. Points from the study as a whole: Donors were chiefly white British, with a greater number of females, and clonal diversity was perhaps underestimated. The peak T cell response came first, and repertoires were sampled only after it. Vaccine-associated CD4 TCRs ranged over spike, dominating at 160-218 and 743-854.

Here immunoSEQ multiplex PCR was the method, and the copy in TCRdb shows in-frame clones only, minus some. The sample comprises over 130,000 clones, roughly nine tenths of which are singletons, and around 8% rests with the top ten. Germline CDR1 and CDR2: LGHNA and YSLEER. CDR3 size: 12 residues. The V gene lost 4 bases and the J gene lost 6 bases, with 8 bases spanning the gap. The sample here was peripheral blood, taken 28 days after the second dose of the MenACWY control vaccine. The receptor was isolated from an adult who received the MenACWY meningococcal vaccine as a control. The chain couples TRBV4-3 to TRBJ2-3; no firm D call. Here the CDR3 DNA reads TGCGCCAGCAGCCCAAGACTCGATACGCAGTATTTT. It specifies CASSPRLDTQYF.